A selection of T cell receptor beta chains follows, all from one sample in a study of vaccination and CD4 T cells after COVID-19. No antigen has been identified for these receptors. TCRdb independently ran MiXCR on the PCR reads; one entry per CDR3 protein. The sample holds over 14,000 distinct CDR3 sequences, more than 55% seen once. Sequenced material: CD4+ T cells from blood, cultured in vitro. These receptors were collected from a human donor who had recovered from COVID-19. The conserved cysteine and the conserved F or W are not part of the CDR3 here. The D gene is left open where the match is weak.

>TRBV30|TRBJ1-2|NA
AWGPPPYSRSNYGYT
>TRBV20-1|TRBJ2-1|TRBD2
SPQRSIAGVVEQF
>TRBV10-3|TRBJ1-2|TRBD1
AISERTGDGYT
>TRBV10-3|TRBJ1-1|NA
AISGASTPLRGNTEAF
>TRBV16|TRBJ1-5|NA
ASSQGRNQPQH
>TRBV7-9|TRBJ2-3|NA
ASSLVGRGVADTQY
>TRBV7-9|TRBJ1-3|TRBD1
ASSPRTGFGNTIY
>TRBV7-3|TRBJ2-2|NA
ASSFASRASELF
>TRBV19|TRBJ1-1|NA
ASSTPPPRRPEAF
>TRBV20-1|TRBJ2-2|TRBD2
SARLAGRDTGELF
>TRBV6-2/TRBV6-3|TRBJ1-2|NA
ASSSDIGGYT
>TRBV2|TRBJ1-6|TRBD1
ASSATGTGNSPLH
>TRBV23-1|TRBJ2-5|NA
ATFFREETQY
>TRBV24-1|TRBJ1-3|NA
ATSDLPRSAGNTIY
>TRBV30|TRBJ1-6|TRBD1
AWDRETRISPLH
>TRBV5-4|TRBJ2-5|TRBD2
ASTSLAGGQSGETQY
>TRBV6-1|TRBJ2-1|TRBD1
ASSLDRTRNEQF
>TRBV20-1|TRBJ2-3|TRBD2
SAPGGAGGGDTQY
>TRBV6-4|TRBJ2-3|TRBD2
ASSDGTSFDTQY
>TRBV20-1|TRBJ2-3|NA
SARDLGGSTDTQY
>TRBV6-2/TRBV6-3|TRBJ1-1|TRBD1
ASSPQGGATEAF
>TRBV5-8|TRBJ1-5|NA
ASSAAGVVNQPQH
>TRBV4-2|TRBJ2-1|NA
ASSQNSGGGSDEQF
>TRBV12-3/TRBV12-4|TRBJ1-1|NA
ASRDSLEPYRVTKMNTEAF
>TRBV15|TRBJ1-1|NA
ATSRPTALGTEAF
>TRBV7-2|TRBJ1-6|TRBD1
ASSSDRARSPLH
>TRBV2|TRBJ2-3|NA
ASSSRQALTDTQY
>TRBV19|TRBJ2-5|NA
ASSTSSIGQETQY
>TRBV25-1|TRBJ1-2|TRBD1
ASRGSPGQVPGNYGYT
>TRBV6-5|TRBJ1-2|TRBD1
ASSYSKGAFGYT
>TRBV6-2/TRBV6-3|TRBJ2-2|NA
ASSFRATGELF
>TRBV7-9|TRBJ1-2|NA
ASSLGDPANYGYT
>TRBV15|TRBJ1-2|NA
ATSREYGNNYGYT
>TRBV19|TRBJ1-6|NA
ASREASLGNSPLH
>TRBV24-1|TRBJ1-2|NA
ATSDGDGQIYGYT
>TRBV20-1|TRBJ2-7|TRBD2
SALSGLGILEQY
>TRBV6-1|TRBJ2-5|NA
ASTRGARETQY
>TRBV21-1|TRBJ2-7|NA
ASSNRDRAISEQY
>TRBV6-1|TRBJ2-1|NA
ASSEFGAQF
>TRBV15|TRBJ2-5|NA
ATSRQKETQY
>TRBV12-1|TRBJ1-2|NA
ASGSAQNYGYT
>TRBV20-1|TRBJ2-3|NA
SAIRDPLTDTQY
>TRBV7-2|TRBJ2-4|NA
ASSLGGTKNIQY
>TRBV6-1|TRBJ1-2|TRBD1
ASRGQGPNYGYT
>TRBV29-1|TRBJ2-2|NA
SVGGQMNTGELF
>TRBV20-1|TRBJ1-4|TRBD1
SARGQVNEKLF
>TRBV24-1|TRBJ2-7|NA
ATSGGDGEQY
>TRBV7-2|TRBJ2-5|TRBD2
ASSQEAGTSGVETQY
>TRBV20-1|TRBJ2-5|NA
SARDTVLETQY
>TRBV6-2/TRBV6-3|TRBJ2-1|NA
ASSYSKGGGYNEQF
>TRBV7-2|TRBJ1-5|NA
ASSPGPWQPQH
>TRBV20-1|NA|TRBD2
SAGTSGSFETQY
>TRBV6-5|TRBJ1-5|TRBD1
ASSYPRTGKNQPQH
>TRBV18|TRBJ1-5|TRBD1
ASSPVTGDNQPQH
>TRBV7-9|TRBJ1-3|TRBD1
ASSTDRGSGNTIY
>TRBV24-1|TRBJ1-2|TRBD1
ATSDRDRTRPYGYT
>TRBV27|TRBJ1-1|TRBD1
ASSKNRGRTNTEAF